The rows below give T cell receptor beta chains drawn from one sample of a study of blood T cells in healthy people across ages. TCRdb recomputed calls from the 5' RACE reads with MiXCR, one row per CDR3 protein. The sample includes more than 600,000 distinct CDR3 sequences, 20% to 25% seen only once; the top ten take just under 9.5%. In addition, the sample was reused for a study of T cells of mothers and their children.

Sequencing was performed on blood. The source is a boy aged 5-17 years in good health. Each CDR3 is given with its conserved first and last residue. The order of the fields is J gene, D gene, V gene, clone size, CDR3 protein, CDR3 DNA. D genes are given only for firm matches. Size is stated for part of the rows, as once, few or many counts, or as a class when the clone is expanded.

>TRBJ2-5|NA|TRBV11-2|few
CASSLHGREGVETQYF
TGTGCCAGCAGCTTACATGGGAGGGAGGGGGTGGAGACCCAGTACTTC
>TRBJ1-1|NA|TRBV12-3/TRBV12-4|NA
CASTSGLEAFF
TGTGCCAGCACCTCGGGCCTAGAAGCTTTCTTT
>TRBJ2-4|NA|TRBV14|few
CASSQSEKNIQYF
TGTGCCAGCAGCCAATCCGAGAAAAACATTCAGTACTTC
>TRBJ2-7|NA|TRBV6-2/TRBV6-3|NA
CASSYSSVYEQYF
TGTGCCAGCAGTTACTCGTCTGTCTACGAGCAGTACTTC
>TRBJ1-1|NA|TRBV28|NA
CASSEQGIGNTEAFF
TGTGCCAGCAGTGAGCAGGGGATTGGGAACACTGAAGCTTTCTTT
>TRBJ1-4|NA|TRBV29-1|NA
CSVAGWGGEKLFF
TGCAGCGTTGCCGGGTGGGGAGGGGAAAAACTGTTTTTT
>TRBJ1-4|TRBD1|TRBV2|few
CTSRVLGQGGEKLFF
TGTACCAGCAGGGTACTTGGACAGGGGGGTGAAAAACTGTTTTTT
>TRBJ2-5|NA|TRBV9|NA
CASSVSGGRETQYF
TGTGCCAGCAGCGTCTCGGGGGGCCGGGAGACCCAGTACTTC
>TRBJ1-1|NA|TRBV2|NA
CASSSRTDANTEAFF
TGTGCCAGCAGTTCGCGGACAGATGCGAACACTGAAGCTTTCTTT
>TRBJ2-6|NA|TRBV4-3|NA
CASSHGGTSSGANVLTF
TGCGCCAGCAGCCATGGAGGGACAAGCTCTGGGGCCAACGTCCTGACTTTC
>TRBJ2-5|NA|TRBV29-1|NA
CSVESGYQETQYF
TGCAGCGTTGAATCGGGTTACCAAGAGACCCAGTACTTC
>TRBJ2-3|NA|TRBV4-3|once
CASSQDHRGFADTQYF
TGCGCCAGCAGCCAAGATCATAGGGGGTTCGCGGATACGCAGTATTTT
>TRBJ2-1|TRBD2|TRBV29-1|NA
CSVKILAGVEFF
TGCAGCGTAAAGATACTAGCGGGAGTCGAGTTCTTC
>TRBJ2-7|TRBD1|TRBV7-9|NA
CASSRPGTGYSYEQYF
TGTGCCAGCAGCCGACCGGGGACAGGGTACTCCTACGAGCAGTACTTC
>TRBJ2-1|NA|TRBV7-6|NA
CASSLRRGGVLNEQFF
TGTGCCAGCAGCTTACGGAGGGGGGGGGTATTGAATGAGCAGTTCTTC
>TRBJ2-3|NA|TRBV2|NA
CASSEAPLGEDTQYF
TGTGCCAGCAGTGAAGCACCCCTTGGGGAAGATACGCAGTATTTT
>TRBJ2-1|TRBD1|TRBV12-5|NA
CASGLVRDSQTHNEQFF
TGTGCTAGTGGTTTGGTACGGGACAGCCAGACCCACAATGAGCAGTTCTTC
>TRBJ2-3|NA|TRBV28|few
CASSFGLLERGGTQYF
TGTGCCAGCAGTTTCGGACTGTTAGAACGGGGAGGTACGCAGTATTTT
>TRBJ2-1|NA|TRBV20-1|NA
CSAPTGIGDEQFF
TGCAGTGCCCCAACAGGGATAGGGGATGAGCAGTTCTTC
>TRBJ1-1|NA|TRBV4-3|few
CASSRKSGGTTEAFF
TGCGCCAGCAGCCGTAAATCTGGGGGTACAACTGAAGCTTTCTTT
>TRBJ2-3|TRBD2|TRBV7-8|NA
CASSLIPSGRGADTQYF
TGTGCCAGCAGCTTAATTCCTAGCGGGAGGGGCGCAGATACGCAGTATTTT
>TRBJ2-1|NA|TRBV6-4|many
CASSDLETNEQFF
TGTGCCAGCAGTGACCTGGAGACCAATGAGCAGTTCTTC
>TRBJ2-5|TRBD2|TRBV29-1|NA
CSGATSAGETQYF
TGCAGCGGGGCGACTAGCGCAGGGGAGACCCAGTACTTC
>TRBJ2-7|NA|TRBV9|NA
CASSVGEGAAYEQYF
TGTGCCAGCAGCGTAGGGGAGGGGGCGGCCTACGAGCAGTACTTC
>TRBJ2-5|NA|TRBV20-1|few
CSARETGSEAQYF
TGCAGTGCTAGAGAAACGGGGTCTGAGGCCCAGTACTTC
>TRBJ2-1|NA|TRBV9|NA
CASSPRSRADNEQFF
TGTGCCAGCAGCCCTCGGTCCCGAGCGGACAATGAGCAGTTCTTC
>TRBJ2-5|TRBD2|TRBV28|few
CASSASGIGQETQYF
TGTGCCAGCAGTGCTAGCGGGATCGGGCAAGAGACCCAGTACTTC
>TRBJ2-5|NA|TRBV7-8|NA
CASSPIGGLETQYF
TGTGCCAGCAGCCCCATCGGGGGTTTGGAGACCCAGTACTTC
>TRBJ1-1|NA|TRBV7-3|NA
CASSFAGGNTEAFF
TGTGCCAGCAGCTTTGCCGGAGGGAACACTGAAGCTTTCTTT
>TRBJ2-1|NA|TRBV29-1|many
CSVGEAGKNEQFF
TGCAGCGTTGGGGAGGCGGGGAAGAATGAGCAGTTCTTC
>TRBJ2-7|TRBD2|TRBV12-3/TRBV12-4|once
CASTTGPGLAHEQYF
TGTGCCAGCACAACCGGACCGGGACTAGCCCACGAGCAGTACTTC
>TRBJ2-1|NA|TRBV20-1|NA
CSARQHKGYEQFF
TGCAGTGCCAGACAGCATAAAGGTTATGAGCAGTTCTTC
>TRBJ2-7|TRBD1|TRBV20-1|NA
CSARTGFDEQYF
TGCAGTGCTAGGACAGGGTTCGACGAGCAGTACTTC
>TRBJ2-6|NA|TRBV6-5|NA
CASSYSVTRVAGANVLTF
TGTGCCAGCAGTTACTCCGTCACCAGGGTTGCTGGAGCCAACGTCCTGACTTTC
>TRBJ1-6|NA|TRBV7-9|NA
CASSSGSSPLHF
TGTGCCAGCAGCTCCGGAAGTTCACCCCTCCACTTT
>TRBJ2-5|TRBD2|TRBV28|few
CASRRAGGSETQYF
TGTGCCAGCAGACGAGCGGGAGGATCGGAGACCCAGTACTTC
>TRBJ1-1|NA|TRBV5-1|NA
CASSLSQANTEAFF
TGCGCCAGCAGCTTGTCCCAGGCGAACACTGAAGCTTTCTTT
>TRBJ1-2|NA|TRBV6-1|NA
CAGQAGAPWGYTF
TGTGCCGGTCAAGCCGGGGCACCGTGGGGCTACACCTTC
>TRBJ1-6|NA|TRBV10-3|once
CAISEGLQSPLHF
TGTGCCATCAGTGAGGGGCTCCAATCACCCCTCCACTTT